This T cell receptor beta chain was documented in a study of beta chain features in type 1 diabetes. Across the whole study: There were some 110 million sorted cells examined across all samples.

The V segment lost 3 bases and the J segment 3 bases; nucleotides outside the gene matches: 7. Germline values: CDR1 GTSNPN, CDR2 SVGIG (reference sequence). The CDR3 is made up of 15 amino acids. Reverse transcribing all isolated RNA meant expressed TCRB transcripts were sequenced. TCRdb's copy holds only in-frame clones and misses some; the assay was immunoSEQ multiplex PCR. The sample has nearly 250,000 clones, about 70% seen once. V usage is TRBV30 and J usage is TRBJ2-3, with TRBD2 matching 9 bases. The sample was naive CD4+ T cells from blood. This clonotype was obtained from a man under 40 in good health. The CDR3 reads CAWSRSGSNTDTQYF. CDR3 bases: TGTGCCTGGAGCCGTAGCGGGAGTAATACAGATACGCAGTATTTT.